The clone carrying this T cell receptor (beta chain) was seen repeatedly, ten times or more. Its antigen is undetermined. Unmatched junction bases numbered 5, after V lost 5 bases and J lost 6 bases. The CDR3 is 15 amino acids. Germline CDR1 and CDR2: MDHEN and SYDVKM. TCRdb passed the PCR reads through MiXCR, listing each CDR3 protein once. The sample lists 100,000 or so distinct CDR3 sequences; around 33% were seen once. This entry is derived from a study of molecular identifiers for immune sequencing clone quantification. Findings and caveats of the study: Naive cells had under 1% of molecules in clones above 20 RNA copies, effectors over 98%.

This clonotype was obtained from a human donor in good health. Some libraries in this study had Jurkat cell RNA spiked in. The chain has TRBV28 and TRBJ2-3, with 13 positions matching TRBD2. What was sequenced was naive CD8+ T cells from blood, with Jurkat cell RNA spiked in. This sample's subset: FACS-sorted CD8+CD4-CCR7+CD45RA+ naive T cells. CDR3 region: CASSRGLAGSDTQYF. In DNA, the CDR3 is TGTGCCAGCAGTCGGGGACTAGCGGGATCCGATACGCAGTATTTT.